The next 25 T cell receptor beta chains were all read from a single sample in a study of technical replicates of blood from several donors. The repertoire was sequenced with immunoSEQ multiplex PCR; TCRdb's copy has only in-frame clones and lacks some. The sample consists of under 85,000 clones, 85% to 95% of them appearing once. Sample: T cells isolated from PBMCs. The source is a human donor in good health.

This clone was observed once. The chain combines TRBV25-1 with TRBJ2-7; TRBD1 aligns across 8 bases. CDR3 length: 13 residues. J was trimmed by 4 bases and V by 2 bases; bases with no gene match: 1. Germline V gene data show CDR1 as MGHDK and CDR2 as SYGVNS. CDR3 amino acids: CASSERQGYEQYF. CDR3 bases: TGTGCCAGCAGTGAAAGACAGGGGTACGAGCAGTACTTC.

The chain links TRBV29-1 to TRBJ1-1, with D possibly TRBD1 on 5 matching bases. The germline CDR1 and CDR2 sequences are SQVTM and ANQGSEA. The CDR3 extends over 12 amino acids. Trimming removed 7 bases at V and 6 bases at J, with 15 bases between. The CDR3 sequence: CSGNAGTSEAFF. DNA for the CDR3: TGCAGCGGAAACGCGGGGACTTCTGAAGCTTTCTTT.

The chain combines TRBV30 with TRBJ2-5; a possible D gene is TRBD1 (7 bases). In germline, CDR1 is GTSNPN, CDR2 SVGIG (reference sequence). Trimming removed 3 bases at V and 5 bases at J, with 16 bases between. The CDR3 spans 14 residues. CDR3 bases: TGTGCCTGGAGCGAGTGGGCAGGGGGGGAGACCCAGTACTTC. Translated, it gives CAWSEWAGGETQYF.

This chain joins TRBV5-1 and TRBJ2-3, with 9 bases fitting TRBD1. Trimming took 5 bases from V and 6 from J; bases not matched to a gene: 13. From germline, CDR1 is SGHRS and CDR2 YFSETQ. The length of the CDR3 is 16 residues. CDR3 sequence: CASRRNGQGIIDTQYF. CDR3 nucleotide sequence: TGCGCCAGCAGGAGAAACGGACAGGGGATTATTGATACGCAGTATTTT. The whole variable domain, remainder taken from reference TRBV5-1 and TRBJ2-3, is KAGVTQTPRYLIKTRGQQVTLSCSPISGHRSVSWYQQTPGQGLQFLFEYFSETQRNKGNFPGRFSGRQFSNSRSEMNVSTLELGDSALYLCASRRNGQGIIDTQYFGPGTRLTVL.

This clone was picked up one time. CDR3 sequence: CASSSRHYEQYF. As DNA, the CDR3 is TGTGCCAGCAGCTCCCGACACTACGAGCAGTACTTC. The rearrangement joins TRBV7-9 to TRBJ2-7; D uncertain. This CDR3 contains 12 residues. V lost 4 bases and J 3 bases, leaving 7 bases between the germline ends. The germline V gene has CDR1 SEHNR and CDR2 FQNEAQ (reference sequence).

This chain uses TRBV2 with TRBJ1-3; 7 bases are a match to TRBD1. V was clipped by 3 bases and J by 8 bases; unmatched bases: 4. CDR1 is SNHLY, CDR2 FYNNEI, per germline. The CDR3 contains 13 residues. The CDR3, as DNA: TGTGCCAGCAGTGAGACAGGGATGGACACCATATATTTT. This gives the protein CASSETGMDTIYF.

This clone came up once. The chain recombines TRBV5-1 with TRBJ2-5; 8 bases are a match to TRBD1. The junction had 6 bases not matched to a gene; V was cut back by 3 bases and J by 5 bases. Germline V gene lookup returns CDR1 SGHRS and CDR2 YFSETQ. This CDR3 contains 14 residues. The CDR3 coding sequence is TGCGCCAGCAGCTGGGCAGGGGGCGAGGAGACCCAGTACTTC. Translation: CASSWAGGEETQYF.

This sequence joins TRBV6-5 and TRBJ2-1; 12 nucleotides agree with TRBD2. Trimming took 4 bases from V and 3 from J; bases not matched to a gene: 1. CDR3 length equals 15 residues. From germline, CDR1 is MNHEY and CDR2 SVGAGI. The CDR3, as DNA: TGTGCCAGCAGTTCTAGCGGGAGGGGCTACAATGAGCAGTTCTTC. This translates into CASSSSGRGYNEQFF.

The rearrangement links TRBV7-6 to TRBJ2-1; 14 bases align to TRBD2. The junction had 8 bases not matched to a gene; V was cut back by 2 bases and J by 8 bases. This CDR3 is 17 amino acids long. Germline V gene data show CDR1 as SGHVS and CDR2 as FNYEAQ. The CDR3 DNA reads TGTGCCAGCAGCTTACGTCAGACTAGCGGGAGGGACCATGAGCAGTTCTTC. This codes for CASSLRQTSGRDHEQFF.

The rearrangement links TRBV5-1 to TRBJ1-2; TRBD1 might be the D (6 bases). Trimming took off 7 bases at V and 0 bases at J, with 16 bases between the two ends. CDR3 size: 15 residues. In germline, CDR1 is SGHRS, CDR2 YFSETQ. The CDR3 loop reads CASRRLGQPNYGYTF. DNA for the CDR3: TGCGCCAGCCGCAGACTTGGACAGCCTAACTATGGCTACACCTTC.

The DNA for the CDR3 is TGTGCCAGCTCACCGGCAGGGATTAGCGGGAGCTCCTACGAGCAGTACTTC. This translates into CASSPAGISGSSYEQYF. The rearrangement links TRBV18 to TRBJ2-7; 9 nucleotides match TRBD2. This CDR3 has 17 amino acids. Germline V lookup: CDR1 KGHSH, CDR2 LQKENI. Unmatched junction bases numbered 9, after V lost 3 bases and J lost 0 bases.

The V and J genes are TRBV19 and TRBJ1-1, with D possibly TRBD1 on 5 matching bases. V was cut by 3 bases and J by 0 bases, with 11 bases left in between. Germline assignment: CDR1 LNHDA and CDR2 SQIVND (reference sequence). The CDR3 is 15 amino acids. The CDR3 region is CASSMATAMNTEAFF. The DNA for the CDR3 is TGTGCCAGTAGTATGGCGACAGCCATGAACACTGAAGCTTTCTTT.

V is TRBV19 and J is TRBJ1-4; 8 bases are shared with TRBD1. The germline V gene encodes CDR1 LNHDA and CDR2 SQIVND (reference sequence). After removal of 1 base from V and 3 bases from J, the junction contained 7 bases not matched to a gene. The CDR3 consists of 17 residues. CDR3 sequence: CASSIVLPTGANEKLFF. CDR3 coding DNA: TGTGCCAGTAGTATAGTTCTCCCGACAGGGGCTAATGAAAAACTGTTTTTT.

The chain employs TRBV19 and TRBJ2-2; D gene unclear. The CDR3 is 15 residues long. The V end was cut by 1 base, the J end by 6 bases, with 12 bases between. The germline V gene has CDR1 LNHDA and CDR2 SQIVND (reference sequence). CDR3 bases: TGTGCCAGTAGTATAGTCCATGACTTGGCCGGGGAGCTGTTTTTT. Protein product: CASSIVHDLAGELFF.

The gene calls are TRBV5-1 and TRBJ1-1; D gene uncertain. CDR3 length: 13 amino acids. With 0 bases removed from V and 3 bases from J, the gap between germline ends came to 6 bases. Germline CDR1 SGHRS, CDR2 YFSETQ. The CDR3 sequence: CASSLAGDTEAFF. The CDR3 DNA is TGCGCCAGCAGCTTGGCAGGCGACACTGAAGCTTTCTTT.

CDR3 protein: CSVEAIPNYGYTF. CDR3 sequence (DNA): TGCAGCGTTGAAGCAATCCCCAACTATGGCTACACCTTC. The chain employs TRBV29-1 and TRBJ1-2; D is unclear. The CDR3 is made up of 13 amino acids. Germline assignment: CDR1 SQVTM and CDR2 ANQGSEA. The germline V and J ends were trimmed by 1 base and 2 bases, with 8 bases remaining between them. The whole variable domain, remainder taken from reference TRBV29-1 and TRBJ1-2, is SAVISQKPSRDICQRGTSLTIQCQVDSQVTMMFWYRQQPGQSLTLIATANQGSEATYESGFVIDKFPISRPNLTFSTLTVSNMSPEDSSIYLCSVEAIPNYGYTFGSGTRLTVV.

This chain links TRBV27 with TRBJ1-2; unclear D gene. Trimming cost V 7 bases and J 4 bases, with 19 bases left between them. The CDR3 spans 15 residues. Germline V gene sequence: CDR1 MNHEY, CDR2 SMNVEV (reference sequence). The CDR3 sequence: CASKETISFGYGYTF. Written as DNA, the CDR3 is TGTGCCAGCAAAGAGACAATTTCGTTCGGCTATGGCTACACCTTC.

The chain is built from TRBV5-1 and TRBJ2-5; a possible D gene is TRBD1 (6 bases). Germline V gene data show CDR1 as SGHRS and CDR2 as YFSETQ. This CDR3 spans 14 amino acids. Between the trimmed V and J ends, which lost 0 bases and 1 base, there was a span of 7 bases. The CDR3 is CASSLEGVQETQYF. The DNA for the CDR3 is TGCGCCAGCAGCTTGGAGGGGGTCCAAGAGACCCAGTACTTC.

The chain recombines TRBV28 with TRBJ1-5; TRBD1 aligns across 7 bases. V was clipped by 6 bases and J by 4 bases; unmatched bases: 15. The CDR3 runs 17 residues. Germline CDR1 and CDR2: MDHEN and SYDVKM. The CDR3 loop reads CASSGSEVTGENQPQHF. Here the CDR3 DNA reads TGTGCCAGCAGCGGGTCGGAGGTCACAGGGGAAAATCAGCCCCAGCATTTT.

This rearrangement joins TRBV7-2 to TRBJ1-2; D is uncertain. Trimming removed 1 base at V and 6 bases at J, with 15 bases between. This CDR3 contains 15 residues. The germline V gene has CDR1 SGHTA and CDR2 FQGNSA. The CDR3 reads CASSLDSGITDGYTF. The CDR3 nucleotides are TGTGCCAGCAGCTTAGATAGCGGCATAACCGATGGCTACACCTTC.

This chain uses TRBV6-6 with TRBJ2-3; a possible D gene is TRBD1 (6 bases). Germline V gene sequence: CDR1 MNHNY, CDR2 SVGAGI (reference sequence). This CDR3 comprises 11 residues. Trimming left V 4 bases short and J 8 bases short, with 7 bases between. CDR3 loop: CASSLGGTQYF. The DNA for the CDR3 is TGTGCCAGCAGTTTAGGGGGTACGCAGTATTTT.

The DNA for the CDR3 is TGTGCCAGCGGATACTCAGGGGGCAGGGGCACAGATACGCAGTATTTT. Translating it yields CASGYSGGRGTDTQYF. The J gene is TRBJ2-3, the V gene TRBV27; 8 bases line up with TRBD1. The CDR3 covers 16 residues. Germline V gene lookup returns CDR1 MNHEY and CDR2 SMNVEV (reference sequence). The ends lost 8 bases at V and 1 base at J; junction bases unmatched: 11.

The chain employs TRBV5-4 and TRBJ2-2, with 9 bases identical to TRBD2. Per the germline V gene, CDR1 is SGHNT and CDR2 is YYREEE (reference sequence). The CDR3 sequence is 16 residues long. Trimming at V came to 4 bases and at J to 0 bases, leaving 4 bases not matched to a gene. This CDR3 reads CASSLGLAANTGELFF. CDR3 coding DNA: TGTGCCAGCAGCCTGGGACTAGCCGCGAACACCGGGGAGCTGTTTTTT.

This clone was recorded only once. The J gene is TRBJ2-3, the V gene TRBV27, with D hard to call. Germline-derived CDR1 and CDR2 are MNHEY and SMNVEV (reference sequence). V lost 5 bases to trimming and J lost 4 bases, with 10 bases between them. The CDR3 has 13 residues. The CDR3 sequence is CASSRWAPDTQYF. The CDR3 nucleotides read TGTGCCAGCAGTCGTTGGGCCCCAGATACGCAGTATTTT.

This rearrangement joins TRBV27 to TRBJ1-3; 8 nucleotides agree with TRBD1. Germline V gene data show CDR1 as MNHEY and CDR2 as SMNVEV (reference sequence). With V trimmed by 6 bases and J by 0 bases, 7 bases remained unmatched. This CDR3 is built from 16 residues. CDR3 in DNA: TGTGCCAGCAGGCAGACAGGGGAATTCTCTGGAAACACCATATATTTT. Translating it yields CASRQTGEFSGNTIYF.